The present TCR beta chain was sequenced within a study of early T cells in non-severe SARS-CoV-2 infection. Study context: Sequencing input comprised bulk RNA from unsorted whole blood; chain pairing was not available.

The V end was cut by 5 bases, the J end by 2 bases, with 4 bases between. The length of the CDR3 is 11 residues. Germline V lookup: CDR1 GTSNPN, CDR2 SVGIG (reference sequence). TCRdb re-analysed the 5' RACE reads in MiXCR, keeping a single row per CDR3 protein. Found here are about 39,000 distinct CDR3 sequences, 4% of them singletons; the top ten hold about 2.9%. There are many counts of this clonotype. What was sequenced was whole blood. This TCR derives from an adult who was a healthcare worker with PCR-confirmed SARS-CoV-2 infection or an uninfected control (not recorded which). V gene TRBV30 combines with J gene TRBJ1-3; D is unresolved. The CDR3 is CAWEAGNTIYF. In DNA, the CDR3 is TGTGCCTGGGAGGCTGGAAACACCATATATTTT.